The 23 T cell receptor beta chains in this list originate from one sample, sequenced in a study of T cells in Graves' hyperthyroidism and ophthalmopathy. RNA transcripts were the template for amplifying TCR beta CDR3 regions. The primer set for the first-round RT-PCR of the TCR CDR3 was HTBI. TCRdb used MiXCR to reprocess the multiplex PCR reads, holding one entry per CDR3 protein. The table has under 600,000 distinct CDR3 sequences, roughly 16% seen once. Sequencing was done on a sample of blood. The receptors were gathered from a woman in her thirties or forties with Graves' ophthalmopathy.

This clonotype was observed at least ten times. The chain recombines TRBV28 with TRBJ2-7; 10 nucleotides agree with TRBD2. Trimming removed 8 bases from V and 3 bases from J; junction bases left unmatched: 7. CDR3 length equals 14 residues. CDR1 MDHEN and CDR2 SYDVKM come from the germline V gene. The CDR3 sequence is CASASGGGGYEQYF. DNA of the CDR3: TGTGCCAGCGCGAGCGGGGGGGGGGGCTACGAGCAGTACTTC.

This clonotype was observed at least ten times. The chain uses TRBV28 and TRBJ1-2, with D possibly matching TRBD1 (5 bases). This CDR3 region has 13 residues. Between the trimmed V and J ends, which lost 4 bases and 2 bases, there was a span of 8 bases. Germline V gene sequence: CDR1 MDHEN, CDR2 SYDVKM. CDR3 nucleotide sequence: TGTGCCAGCAGTTCGGACACGAACTATGGCTACACCTTC. This translates into CASSSDTNYGYTF.

This clonotype was seen repeatedly, ten times or more. The chain uses TRBV28 and TRBJ2-1; D remains ambiguous. CDR3 length equals 10 residues. Germline V gene data show CDR1 as MDHEN and CDR2 as SYDVKM. The V and J ends lost 8 bases and 10 bases respectively, with 9 bases between them. CDR3 bases: TGTGCCAGCTCTGGGCCGGAGCAGTTCTTC. Its translation: CASSGPEQFF.

This clonotype came up many times. This chain connects TRBV30 to TRBJ1-1; maybe TRBD1 (5 bases). Between the trimmed V and J ends, which lost 2 bases and 4 bases, there was a span of 14 bases. This CDR3 contains 14 residues. Germline values: CDR1 GTSNPN, CDR2 SVGIG (reference sequence). The CDR3 coding sequence is TGTGCCTGGAGTCTGGGGGGAGGACGCACTGAAGCTTTCTTT. It yields the protein CAWSLGGGRTEAFF.

Written as DNA, the CDR3 is TGTGCCATCAGTGACCCTAGCGGGGGGACCCCCGAGCAGTACTTC. This codes for CAISDPSGGTPEQYF. J is TRBJ2-7 and V is TRBV10-3; TRBD2 matches 11 bases. This CDR3 has 15 residues. The germline V gene has CDR1 ENHRY and CDR2 SYGVKD. Trimming at V came to 3 bases and at J to 6 bases, leaving 7 bases not matched to a gene.

This clonotype was detected many times. V gene TRBV6-1 combines with J gene TRBJ1-5; no definite D call. Deletions cut 4 bases from V and 0 bases from J, with 10 bases between. The CDR3 spans 15 residues. CDR1 and CDR2 from the germline V gene are MNHNS and SASEGT. Here the CDR3 DNA reads TGTGCCAGCAGTGCCTGGCAGCCTAGCAATCAGCCCCAGCATTTT. It yields the protein CASSAWQPSNQPQHF.

This clonotype was found many times. The rearrangement links TRBV27 to TRBJ1-2; no firm D call. V gave up 6 bases and J gave up 2 bases, with 10 bases separating them. Germline V gene lookup returns CDR1 MNHEY and CDR2 SMNVEV (reference sequence). The CDR3 is 13 residues long. The CDR3 here is CASSPRINYGYTF. The CDR3 bases are TGTGCCAGCAGCCCACGTATAAACTATGGCTACACCTTC.

This clonotype was counted at least ten times. The chain joins TRBV5-1 to TRBJ1-6, with a possible D match to TRBD1 (6 bases). The CDR3 covers 16 residues. Per the germline V gene, CDR1 is SGHRS and CDR2 is YFSETQ. V shed 0 bases and J shed 5 bases, with 12 bases lying between them. CDR3 nucleotides: TGCGCCAGCAGCTTGGATGGGACAACTGATAATTCACCCCTCCACTTT. As protein: CASSLDGTTDNSPLHF. Based on the CDR3 plus reference TRBV5-1 and TRBJ1-6, the full variable domain is KAGVTQTPRYLIKTRGQQVTLSCSPISGHRSVSWYQQTPGQGLQFLFEYFSETQRNKGNFPGRFSGRQFSNSRSEMNVSTLELGDSALYLCASSLDGTTDNSPLHFGNGTRLTVT.

Many counts were recorded for this clonotype. V and J are TRBV18 and TRBJ1-5, with D possibly TRBD1 on 5 matching bases. CDR3 length: 13 residues. Between the trimmed V and J ends, which lost 3 bases and 4 bases, there was a span of 7 bases. From germline, CDR1 is KGHSH and CDR2 LQKENI. DNA for the CDR3: TGTGCCAGCTCACCGGGACTAAATCAGCCCCAGCATTTT. It codes for CASSPGLNQPQHF.

There are many counts of this clonotype. This chain uses TRBV6-1 with TRBJ1-1, with D maybe TRBD1 (5 bases). The germline CDR1 and CDR2 sequences are MNHNS and SASEGT. CDR3 size: 14 residues. The ends were cut back, 2 bases at V and 0 bases at J, with 7 bases in the middle. The CDR3 sequence: CASSEQGLNTEAFF. CDR3 DNA: TGTGCCAGCAGTGAACAGGGATTGAACACTGAAGCTTTCTTT.

This clonotype has at least ten counts. The chain recombines TRBV30 with TRBJ2-4; a possible D gene is TRBD1 (7 bases). Looked up from germline, CDR1 is GTSNPN and CDR2 is SVGIG (reference sequence). Trimming shortened V by 2 bases and J by 0 bases, and 11 bases separated the two germline ends. CDR3 length: 15 amino acids. This CDR3 is CAWSRQGLAKNIQYF. DNA for the CDR3: TGTGCCTGGAGTCGACAGGGACTAGCCAAAAACATTCAGTACTTC.

The gene calls are TRBV20-1 and TRBJ2-1, with 10 nucleotides matching TRBD1. Trimming took 3 bases from V and 5 from J; bases not matched to a gene: 10. Germline V lookup: CDR1 DFQATT, CDR2 SNEGSKA (reference sequence). The CDR3 extends over 16 amino acids. CDR3 in DNA: TGCAGTGCTAGCGCCCCAGACAGGGGGCGCCACAATGAGCAGTTCTTC. This translates into CSASAPDRGRHNEQFF.

This clonotype appeared many times. The chain combines TRBV5-1 with TRBJ2-5; 10 nucleotides line up with TRBD2. Germline assignment: CDR1 SGHRS and CDR2 YFSETQ. Germline trimming cut 4 bases from V and 0 bases from J; bases unmatched to any gene: 3. CDR3 length: 15 residues. The CDR3 spells CASSSLAGDQETQYF. The CDR3 nucleotides read TGCGCCAGCAGCAGTCTAGCGGGAGACCAAGAGACCCAGTACTTC.

Concerning this clonotype: This could be a read error, since a much larger clone is one nucleotide away. The gene calls are TRBV5-1 and TRBJ2-7; D unresolved. Trimming took 4 bases from V and 6 from J, leaving 14 bases between them. Germline values: CDR1 SGHRS, CDR2 YFSETQ. CDR3 length equals 13 residues. The CDR3 spells CASSPYLACEQYF. The CDR3 nucleotides read TGCGCCAGCAGCCCCTATCTGGCCTGCGAGCAGTACTTC.

As regards this clonotype: A single base separates this from a much larger clone, so it may be a read error. This chain joins TRBV11-3 and TRBJ2-1; D tentatively fits TRBD1 or TRBD2 (6 bases each). The DNA end favors TRBJ2-7, so the J call may be wrong. The germline gives CDR1 SGHNT, CDR2 YENEEA. This CDR3 is built from 15 residues. CDR3 loop: CASSLEGGRRNEQYF. DNA of the CDR3: TGCGCCAGCAGCTTGGAGGGGGGTAGGCGCAATGAGCAGTACTTC.

The table lists this clonotype with many counts. J is TRBJ2-5 and V is TRBV27, with TRBD1 identical over 7 bases. Trimming at V came to 2 bases and at J to 5 bases, leaving 11 bases not matched to a gene. The CDR3 has 16 residues. Germline assignment: CDR1 MNHEY and CDR2 SMNVEV (reference sequence). In nucleotides, the CDR3 is TGTGCCAGCAGTTTAAGGGGACAGAGCCCCGTGGAGACCCAGTACTTC. The encoded protein is CASSLRGQSPVETQYF.

This clonotype was observed many times. The rearrangement uses TRBV7-9 and TRBJ2-3, with 11 bases matching TRBD2. Germline V lookup: CDR1 SEHNR, CDR2 FQNEAQ (reference sequence). This CDR3 spans 15 amino acids. Trimming removed 5 bases from V and 6 bases from J; junction bases left unmatched: 7. The CDR3: CASSLSGGAPDTQYF. CDR3 nucleotides: TGTGCCAGCAGCCTTAGCGGGGGGGCCCCGGATACGCAGTATTTT.

This chain joins TRBV28 and TRBJ1-2; 7 positions agree with TRBD1. The CDR3 contains 14 residues. Germline lookup yields CDR1 MDHEN and CDR2 SYDVKM. V was clipped by 4 bases and J by 8 bases; unmatched bases: 10. The DNA of the CDR3 is TGTGCCAGCAGTTCCGGGACAGATACGCGGGGCTACACCTTC. Protein: CASSSGTDTRGYTF.

This clonotype was observed many times. This chain uses TRBV3-1 with TRBJ2-5, with TRBD2 matching 9 bases. Unmatched junction bases numbered 11, after V lost 4 bases and J lost 5 bases. Germline V gene sequence: CDR1 LGHDT, CDR2 YNNKEL (reference sequence). The CDR3 spans 16 residues. The CDR3 DNA sequence: TGTGCCAGCAGCCGGTCCTCTGGCGGGGGGGCGGAGACCCAGTACTTC. Amino acids: CASSRSSGGGAETQYF.

This chain connects TRBV7-3 to TRBJ2-1, with 14 bases that match TRBD2. The germline V gene has CDR1 SGHTA and CDR2 FQGTGA. V lost 4 bases, J lost 9 bases, and 2 bases stayed unmatched. This CDR3 region has 14 residues. This CDR3 is CASSSGLAGVEQFF. Here the CDR3 DNA reads TGTGCCAGCAGCTCGGGACTAGCGGGAGTTGAGCAGTTCTTC.

This clonotype turned up a few times. CDR3 loop: CASSSAEGPHYGYTF. As DNA, the CDR3 is TGTGCCAGCAGTTCGGCCGAGGGTCCCCACTATGGCTACACCTTC. J is TRBJ1-2 and V is TRBV28; the D is unclear. From germline, CDR1 is MDHEN and CDR2 SYDVKM. The CDR3 is 15 amino acids. V was cut by 4 bases and J by 3 bases, with 15 bases left in between.

In its sample, this clonotype was seen many times. This sequence joins TRBV28 and TRBJ2-5; tentative D call: TRBD2 (6 bases). The V end lost 4 bases, the J end lost 5 bases, and 17 bases lay between the germline ends. Looked up from germline, CDR1 is MDHEN and CDR2 is SYDVKM. This CDR3 contains 15 residues. Here the CDR3 DNA reads TGTGCCAGCAGTTGGGATAGCGGCGCAAGTGAGACCCAGTACTTC. Translation gives CASSWDSGASETQYF.

There are many counts of this clonotype. This chain uses TRBV5-1 with TRBJ2-1; 9 bases line up with TRBD2. V shed 3 bases and J 5 bases; nucleotides not matched to a gene: 6. CDR1 is SGHRS, CDR2 YFSETQ, per germline. The CDR3 spans 15 residues. The CDR3 DNA reads TGCGCCAGCAGCTCACGACTAGCGGCAAACAATGAGCAGTTCTTC. Its protein product is CASSSRLAANNEQFF.